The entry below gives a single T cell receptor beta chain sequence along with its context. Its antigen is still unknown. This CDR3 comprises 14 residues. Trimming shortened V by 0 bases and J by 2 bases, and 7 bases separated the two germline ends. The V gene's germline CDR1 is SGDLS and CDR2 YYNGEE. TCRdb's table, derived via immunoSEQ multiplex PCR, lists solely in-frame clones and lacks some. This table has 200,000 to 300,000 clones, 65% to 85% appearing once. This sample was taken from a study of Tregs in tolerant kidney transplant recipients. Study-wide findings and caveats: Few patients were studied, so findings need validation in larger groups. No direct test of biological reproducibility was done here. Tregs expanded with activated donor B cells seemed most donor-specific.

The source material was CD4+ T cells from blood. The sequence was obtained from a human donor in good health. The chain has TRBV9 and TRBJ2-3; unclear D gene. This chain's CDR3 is CASSVVSFTDTQYF. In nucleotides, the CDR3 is TGTGCCAGCAGCGTAGTCAGTTTCACAGATACGCAGTATTTT.